This T cell receptor beta chain is drawn from a study of response to subunit inactivated influenza vaccine (dated by TCRdb to 2017 to 2018). Notes on the research overall: To follow how T cells responded to a trivalent subunit inactivated influenza vaccine, the researchers relied on deep quantitative profiling of the T cell receptor repertoire.

This clonotype appeared a few times. It lacks a known antigen. Nothing much larger sits one base from this clone, and base qualities are not available. The library was obtained by RT-PCR. Sequencing used an Illumina HiSeq 2500. TCRdb itself trimmed the public reads at Q25 with fastp, ran MiXCR and retained productive beta chains. A single entry per CDR3 protein holds the most common genes and DNA from its merged rows. This sample comprises 650,000 to 850,000 distinct CDR3 sequences, around 13% of them detected only once. The ten largest make up 5.5% to 7% of the sample. The investigation overall reported the following: The authors proposed that each seasonal influenza vaccination may bring in only a limited number of new T cells.

According to the germline V gene, CDR1 reads SGHRS and CDR2 reads YFSETQ. Clipping removes 0 bases from V and 2 bases from J, with 6 as the unmatched junction base count. From cysteine to phenylalanine, the CDR3 is 16 amino acids long. CDR3 DNA only is kept here, 48 bases in frame from base 1. The TCR sequence derives from a man aged 50-60 years who received an inactivated influenza vaccine. Donor details come from another sample of the same person, matched by shared clones. The rearranged segments are TRBV5-1 and TRBJ2-3; the central 7 bases match TRBD1. The material was PBMCs from blood, obtained less than 15 days before vaccination. The CDR3 reads as follows: CASSLVSGQLTDTQYF. The DNA reads as follows: TGCGCCAGCAGCTTGGTTTCGGGACAGCTCACAGATACGCAGTATTTT.